The 19 T cell receptor gamma chains listed next were all sequenced from one sample in a study of Vδ1+ human thymocytes. Extracted RNA was reverse transcribed into cDNA. The CDR3 regions were amplified by multiplex PCR from V-gene primers to a constant-region primer. TCRdb re-called the multiplex PCR reads via CATT. This sample yields thousands of gamma-chain clones, of which around 39% are seen a single time; more than 1.5% belongs to the top ten. Points from the study as a whole: In the thymus, TRG and TRD repertoires looked highly polyclonal with Gaussian CDR3 lengths.

The antigens of these receptors remain unknown. The sample consisted of Vdelta1+ gamma-delta thymocytes from the thymus. Subset defined: FACS-sorted CD3+ TCRalphabeta- TCRVdelta1+ TCRVdelta2- thymocytes. Receptors originate from a boy under two years old who had congenital heart surgery.

This clone was picked up a small number of times. The rearrangement joins TRGV9 to TRGJ1 or TRGJ2. J lost 4 bases, V lost 3 bases, and 9 bases had no gene match. CDR1 GITISATS and CDR2 ISYDGTV come from the germline V gene (reference sequence). The CDR3 has 14 residues. The CDR3 DNA follows: TGTGCCTTGTGGGAGTGGCTGGGGTATTATAAGAAACTCTTT. Translation: CALWEWLGYYKKLF.

The chain combines TRGV4 with TRGJ1 or TRGJ2. Germline matching of the DNA provided the J gene here, since TCRdb leaves it blank. Germline CDR1 EGSTGY, CDR2 YDSYTSSV. The junction had 6 bases not matched to a gene; V was cut back by 0 bases and J by 7 bases. This CDR3 is 13 amino acids long. CDR3 loop: CATWDGQSYKKLF. CDR3 sequence (DNA): TGTGCCACCTGGGATGGGCAGAGCTATAAGAAACTCTTT.

The chain combines TRGV5 with TRGJ1 or TRGJ2. The CDR3 spans 14 residues. The junction had 2 bases not matched to a gene; V was cut back by 0 bases and J by 0 bases. Germline CDR1 reads VINAFY; CDR2 reads YDVSNSKD. CDR3 residues: CATWDRQNYYKKLF. As DNA, the CDR3 is TGTGCCACCTGGGACAGGCAGAATTATTATAAGAAACTCTTT.

The chain couples TRGV3 to TRGJ1 or TRGJ2. TCRdb records no J gene; here it was assigned by comparing the DNA to germline. The CDR3 is made up of 15 amino acids. CDR1 is VTNTFY, CDR2 YDVSTARD, per germline (reference sequence). The trim removed 0 bases at V and 3 bases at J, leaving 8 bases unmatched. The CDR3: CATWDRPRIYYKKLF. Here the CDR3 DNA reads TGTGCCACCTGGGACAGGCCTCGAATTTATTATAAGAAACTCTTT.

A few counts support this clone. V gene TRGV4 combines with J gene TRGJ1 or TRGJ2. The CDR3 contains 13 residues. After removal of 2 bases from V and 0 bases from J, the junction contained 1 base not matched to a gene. Germline assignment: CDR1 EGSTGY and CDR2 YDSYTSSV. CDR3 region: CATWDENYYKKLF. The CDR3 region has the DNA TGTGCCACCTGGGATGAGAATTATTATAAGAAACTCTTT.

The chain carries TRGV9 and TRGJP. V shed 4 bases and J 7 bases; nucleotides not matched to a gene: 1. Germline values: CDR1 GITISATS, CDR2 ISYDGTV (reference sequence). CDR3 length: 14 residues. Here the CDR3 reads CALWDELGKKIKVF. CDR3 nucleotide sequence: TGTGCCTTGTGGGATGAGTTGGGCAAAAAAATCAAGGTATTT.

There are a few counts of this clone. A single base separates this from a much larger clone, so it may be a read error. The J gene is TRGJ1 or TRGJ2, the V gene TRGV9. The germline V gene encodes CDR1 GITISATS and CDR2 ISYDGTV (reference sequence). The V gene end was trimmed by 0 bases and the J gene end by 7 bases; junction bases not matched to a gene: 3. The CDR3 totals 12 residues. CDR3 in DNA: TGTGCCTTGTGGGAGGTGCAGTATAAGAAACTCTTT. Translating gives CALWEVQYKKLF.

This clone was detected only a few times. This chain links TRGV5 with TRGJ1 or TRGJ2. Here the J gene came from matching the DNA to germline, since TCRdb omits it. V was clipped by 3 bases and J by 9 bases; unmatched bases: 5. The CDR3 totals 11 residues. CDR1 is VINAFY and CDR2 is YDVSNSKD in the germline V gene. In DNA, the CDR3 is TGTGCCACCTGGGACTTGACTAAGAAACTCTTT. Its protein product is CATWDLTKKLF.

The chain combines TRGV3 with TRGJ1 or TRGJ2. No J gene was available from TCRdb, and it was assigned here by a germline match of the DNA. Germline CDR1 reads VTNTFY; CDR2 reads YDVSTARD (reference sequence). The V and J ends lost 0 bases and 0 bases, in that order; junction bases with no gene match: 8. The CDR3 runs 16 residues. The CDR3 spells CATWDRPYSNYYKKLF. CDR3 DNA: TGTGCCACCTGGGACAGGCCCTACTCGAATTATTATAAGAAACTCTTT.

The chain has TRGV5 and TRGJ1 or TRGJ2. The CDR3 has 11 amino acids. Germline CDR1 VINAFY, CDR2 YDVSNSKD. J lost 6 bases, V lost 3 bases, and 2 bases had no gene match. The CDR3 loop is CATWDGYKKLF. DNA of the CDR3: TGTGCCACCTGGGACGGTTATAAGAAACTCTTT.

V gene TRGV8 combines with J gene TRGJP1. TCRdb records no J gene; here it was assigned by comparing the DNA to germline. V lost 9 bases to trimming and J lost 1 base; unmatched junction nucleotides: 2. This CDR3 contains 12 residues. Germline lookup yields CDR1 VENAVY and CDR2 YDSYNSRV. CDR3 DNA: TGTGCCACCGGTACCACTGGTTGGTTCAAGATATTT. This gives the protein CATGTTGWFKIF.

This chain joins TRGV4 and TRGJ1 or TRGJ2. In the absence of a J gene in TCRdb, the DNA was matched to germline to assign it here. The CDR3 loop spans 11 amino acids. Germline CDR1 and CDR2: EGSTGY and YDSYTSSV. The J segment lost 8 bases and the V segment lost 2 bases, leaving 3 bases of the junction unmatched. The CDR3 protein is CATWDENKKLF. The CDR3 bases are TGTGCCACCTGGGATGAAAATAAGAAACTCTTT.

The V gene is TRGV4, the J gene TRGJ1 or TRGJ2. The J gene is not listed in TCRdb, so it was assigned here from a DNA match to germline. V lost 0 bases to trimming and J lost 11 bases; unmatched junction nucleotides: 7. The length of the CDR3 is 12 residues. CDR1 and CDR2 from the germline V gene are EGSTGY and YDSYTSSV. The CDR3 nucleotides read TGTGCCACCTGGGATGGGCAGGGGGAGAAACTCTTT. Its translation is CATWDGQGEKLF.

This chain links TRGV5 with TRGJ1 or TRGJ2. TCRdb leaves out the J gene; it was filled in here by matching the DNA to germline. Germline values: CDR1 VINAFY, CDR2 YDVSNSKD. This CDR3 has 13 amino acids. The trim removed 5 bases at V and 0 bases at J, leaving 4 bases unmatched. CDR3 coding DNA: TGTGCCACCTGGGGTTCGAATTATTATAAGAAACTCTTT. Its protein is CATWGSNYYKKLF.

This clone has just a few counts. J is TRGJ1 or TRGJ2 and V is TRGV5. The CDR3 runs to 14 residues. Germline CDR1 and CDR2: VINAFY and YDVSNSKD. Losses at the gene ends were 5 bases for V and 0 bases for J; bases not matched to a gene: 7. The CDR3, as DNA: TGTGCCACCTGGGTCACCATGAATTATTATAAGAAACTCTTT. The encoded protein is CATWVTMNYYKKLF.

The chain employs TRGV3 and TRGJ1 or TRGJ2. Here the J gene was assigned by germline matching of the DNA, as TCRdb has none. V trimming: 0 bases; J trimming: 3 bases; junction bases outside the gene matches: 8. This CDR3 is built from 15 residues. Germline assignment: CDR1 VTNTFY and CDR2 YDVSTARD (reference sequence). The CDR3 nucleotides are TGTGCCACCTGGGACAGGCCATCATCTTATTATAAGAAACTCTTT. Translating gives CATWDRPSSYYKKLF.

The rearrangement links TRGV4 to TRGJ1 or TRGJ2. TCRdb does not report a J gene; here it was assigned by matching the DNA to germline references. Trimming at V came to 4 bases and at J to 3 bases, leaving 9 bases not matched to a gene. This CDR3 comprises 14 residues. Per germline, CDR1 EGSTGY and CDR2 YDSYTSSV. Here the CDR3 reads CATWDPSIYYKKLF. In DNA, the CDR3 is TGTGCCACCTGGGACCCTAGTATTTATTATAAGAAACTCTTT.

The gene calls are TRGV4 and TRGJ1 or TRGJ2. TCRdb is silent on the J gene; assignment here came from matching the DNA to germline. This CDR3 has 14 residues. V shed 3 bases and J 5 bases; nucleotides not matched to a gene: 10. The germline V gene encodes CDR1 EGSTGY and CDR2 YDSYTSSV. DNA for the CDR3: TGTGCCACCTGGGATTACAGGACCGATTATAAGAAACTCTTT. Translating it yields CATWDYRTDYKKLF.

A note on this clone: A read error may account for a junction end that differs from germline. The V and J genes are TRGV5 and TRGJ1 or TRGJ2. No J segment appears in TCRdb, so it was assigned here by matching the sequence to germline. The CDR3 contains 11 residues. From germline, CDR1 is VINAFY and CDR2 YDVSNSKD. The CDR3 here is CASWDRGKKLF. CDR3 coding DNA: TGTGCCTCCTGGGACAGGGGGAAGAAACTCTTT.